The entry below gives a single T cell receptor beta chain sequence along with its context. Its antigen is not known. The sample's time point: newly diagnosed GD, antithyroid drugs for less than 3 months. RNA isolated from PBMCs was used to make the TCR library. The entry originates in a study of regulatory T cells in long-lasting Graves disease. Overall study findings and caveats: Preferential use of TRBV28, TRBJ1-2 and TRBJ2-5 was seen in persistent disease.

TCR beta libraries were built with iRepertoire HTBI primers and Arm-PCR of CDR3 regions. TCRdb reprocessed the multiplex PCR reads via MiXCR and lists one record per CDR3 protein. Found here are 550,000 to 700,000 distinct CDR3 sequences, around 15% of them singletons; the top ten hold approximately 12%. The germline V gene encodes CDR1 DFQATT and CDR2 SNEGSKA (reference sequence). The CDR3 has 12 residues. V lost 6 bases, J lost 5 bases, and 13 bases lay in between. Separately, the same data were catalogued under a study of T cells in Graves' hyperthyroidism and ophthalmopathy. This second study says: Among the patients, aged 18 to 65, hyperthyroidism was newly diagnosed and had lasted under 2 months.

This specimen consisted of peripheral blood mononuclear cells (PBMCs), obtained at new diagnosis, from a patient treated with antithyroid drugs. This clonotype was sampled from a man between 18 and 35 years old with Graves disease. The rearrangement uses TRBV20-1 and TRBJ2-5; D possibly corresponds to TRBD2 (6 bases). In DNA, the CDR3 is TGCAGTGCCGGGGACCGGGGGGAGACCCAGTACTTC. This gives the protein CSAGDRGETQYF.